This T cell receptor (beta chain) is from a study of T cell responses to AZD1222 COVID-19 vaccine. Points from the study as a whole: Only 5 or 6 AZD1222 recipients were seropositive at baseline.

Points on this clone: What it recognizes is unknown.

The assay was immunoSEQ multiplex PCR, and TCRdb's table has in-frame clones only and misses some. The sample contains 100,000 to 150,000 clones, 85% to 90% of which appear only once. CDR1 is GTSNPN and CDR2 is SVGIG in the germline V gene (reference sequence). The CDR3 totals 14 residues. V was pared by 5 bases and J by 4 bases, with 14 bases between. The input for sequencing was peripheral blood, taken on day 0 of AZD1222 vaccination. V gene TRBV30 combines with J gene TRBJ2-2; D might be TRBD1 or TRBD2, each matching 6 bases. The source of this sequence is an adult in good health. The CDR3 spells CAWEGGGSTGELFF. CDR3 nucleotides: TGTGCCTGGGAAGGAGGGGGGAGCACCGGGGAGCTGTTTTTT.